These 24 T cell receptor beta chains originate from one sample sequenced in a study of cytomegalovirus exposure and HLA in healthy donors. The PCR used 60 Vbeta and 13 Jbeta primers. Some clones are missing from TCRdb's copy, which holds only in-frame ones; the method was immunoSEQ multiplex PCR. Recorded here are under 200,000 clones; the top ten clones represent 6.5%. The material sequenced was PBMCs. The receptors originated from a man aged 25-45 years in good health and CMV-seronegative.

The gene calls are TRBV6-4 and TRBJ2-7, with D maybe TRBD1 (5 bases). The CDR3 is 14 residues long. The germline V gene encodes CDR1 MRHNA and CDR2 SNTAGT. V shed 8 bases and J shed 0 bases, with 14 bases lying between them. As DNA, the CDR3 is TGTGCCAGCGCGAAGGACAAGAACTCCTACGAGCAGTACTTC. Translating gives CASAKDKNSYEQYF.

The chain combines TRBV6-1 with TRBJ2-2; D possibly corresponds to TRBD1 (5 bases). Trimming removed 2 bases at V and 0 bases at J, with 10 bases between. CDR1 and CDR2 from the germline V gene are MNHNS and SASEGT. The length of the CDR3 is 16 residues. This CDR3 is CASSEMNRPNTGELFF. In DNA form, the CDR3 reads TGTGCCAGCAGTGAAATGAACAGGCCGAACACCGGGGAGCTGTTTTTT.

This chain joins TRBV6-1 and TRBJ2-7, with 8 bases lining up with TRBD1. Looked up from germline, CDR1 is MNHNS and CDR2 is SASEGT. V shed 7 bases and J 5 bases; nucleotides not matched to a gene: 10. The CDR3 is made up of 14 amino acids. The CDR3 loop is CASIPGAGGDEQYF. The CDR3 nucleotides are TGTGCCAGCATCCCTGGGGCAGGGGGCGACGAGCAGTACTTC.

The chain combines TRBV6-1 with TRBJ1-5; D is ambiguous. Trimming cost V 6 bases and J 6 bases, with 15 bases left between them. CDR3 length: 14 amino acids. Germline lookup yields CDR1 MNHNS and CDR2 SASEGT. The CDR3: CASSHDRSGQPQHF. CDR3 DNA sequence: TGTGCCAGCAGCCATGACCGTTCGGGTCAGCCCCAGCATTTT.

CDR3 region: CASSSAQLSYEQYF. The CDR3 bases are TGCGCCAGCAGCTCTGCCCAACTGTCCTACGAGCAGTACTTC. This sequence joins TRBV5-1 and TRBJ2-7; D uncertain. Germline lookup yields CDR1 SGHRS and CDR2 YFSETQ. Trimming cost V 3 bases and J 1 base, with 11 bases left between them. The CDR3 has 14 amino acids.

This chain links TRBV27 with TRBJ2-5, with D unclear. The germline gives CDR1 MNHEY, CDR2 SMNVEV (reference sequence). Trimming cost V 4 bases and J 2 bases, with 14 bases left between them. The CDR3 has 15 amino acids. CDR3 protein: CASSSLPSRQETQYF. Written as DNA, the CDR3 is TGTGCCAGCAGTTCCCTCCCTAGTCGTCAAGAGACCCAGTACTTC.

This chain joins TRBV30 and TRBJ2-5, with 14 bases fitting TRBD2. Germline-derived CDR1 and CDR2 are GTSNPN and SVGIG (reference sequence). V trimming: 2 bases; J trimming: 5 bases; junction bases outside the gene matches: 10. This CDR3 comprises 17 residues. The CDR3, as DNA: TGTGCCTGGAGTCCGGGACTAGCGGGAGTTAGTAGGGAGACCCAGTACTTC. Translated, it gives CAWSPGLAGVSRETQYF.

This chain connects TRBV6-6 to TRBJ2-1; a possible D gene is TRBD2 (6 bases). Trimming took off 2 bases at V and 0 bases at J, with 11 bases between the two ends. The CDR3 is 16 amino acids. Germline V gene sequence: CDR1 MNHNY, CDR2 SVGAGI (reference sequence). The CDR3 DNA reads as TGTGCCAGCAGTTACGCCGCGGGAAGCTCCTACAATGAGCAGTTCTTC. This sequence encodes CASSYAAGSSYNEQFF.

The J gene is TRBJ2-7, the V gene TRBV5-1, with TRBD1 matching 10 bases. CDR3 length: 16 residues. Trimming at V came to 0 bases and at J to 1 base, leaving 4 bases not matched to a gene. Germline values: CDR1 SGHRS, CDR2 YFSETQ. CDR3 sequence (DNA): TGCGCCAGCAGCTTGGGGGGGACAGGGGTATCCTACGAGCAGTACTTC. Its protein is CASSLGGTGVSYEQYF.

The DNA of the CDR3 is TGTGCCATCAGCATACAGGGATCTGCACAAGAGACCCAGTACTTC. It specifies CAISIQGSAQETQYF. The V and J genes are TRBV10-3 and TRBJ2-5, with D maybe TRBD1 (6 bases). There are 15 residues in the CDR3. The V gene lost 6 bases and the J gene lost 2 bases, with 16 bases spanning the gap. Per germline, CDR1 ENHRY and CDR2 SYGVKD.

This chain links TRBV9 with TRBJ2-3; 11 nucleotides match TRBD2. This CDR3 contains 16 residues. Per the germline V gene, CDR1 is SGDLS and CDR2 is YYNGEE. V dropped 0 bases and J dropped 4; count of bases not matched to a gene: 4. CDR3 protein: CASSVGTSGSADTQYF. CDR3 in DNA: TGTGCCAGCAGCGTAGGAACTAGCGGGAGCGCAGATACGCAGTATTTT. The full variable domain, in which reference TRBV9 and TRBJ2-3 provide the parts outside the CDR3, is DSGVTQTPKHLITATGQRVTLRCSPRSGDLSVYWYQQSLDQGLQFLIQYYNGEERAKGNILERFSAQQFPDLHSELNLSSLELGDSALYFCASSVGTSGSADTQYFGPGTRLTVL.

This rearrangement joins TRBV28 to TRBJ2-6, with D perhaps matching TRBD2 (5 bases). The CDR3 runs 13 residues. Looked up from germline, CDR1 is MDHEN and CDR2 is SYDVKM. Trimming removed 8 bases from V and 1 base from J, with 6 bases in between. Here the CDR3 reads CASWTSGANVLTF. The CDR3 nucleotides are TGTGCCAGCTGGACTTCTGGGGCCAACGTCCTGACTTTC.

The rearrangement links TRBV9 to TRBJ2-1; 7 bases align to TRBD2. This CDR3 comprises 14 residues. Germline V gene lookup returns CDR1 SGDLS and CDR2 YYNGEE. Losses at the gene ends were 0 bases for V and 11 bases for J; bases not matched to a gene: 8. The DNA of the CDR3 is TGTGCCAGCAGCGTAGGAACTAGCGAGATACAGCAGTTCTTC. Translating it yields CASSVGTSEIQQFF.

This chain connects TRBV19 to TRBJ1-5; D uncertain. Germline V gene sequence: CDR1 LNHDA, CDR2 SQIVND (reference sequence). Trimming cost V 1 base and J 5 bases, with 9 bases left between them. The CDR3 consists of 14 residues. The CDR3 loop is CASSIVEGDQPQHF. CDR3 nucleotide sequence: TGTGCCAGTAGTATAGTTGAGGGAGATCAGCCCCAGCATTTT.

V and J are TRBV21-1 and TRBJ2-3; the tabulated D call, TRBD1, remains unverified against the DNA. TRBV21-1 is noted as a pseudogene. The CDR3 length is 19 residues. The CDR3 sequence: CASSKETLDRGRGTDTQYF. The CDR3, as DNA: TGTGCCAGCAGCAAAGAAACCCTTGACAGGGGGCGCGGCACAGATACGCAGTATTTT.

CDR3 sequence reads: CASSDRAGGYTF. The CDR3, as DNA: TGTGCCAGCAGTGACAGGGCTGGCGGCTACACCTTC. This rearrangement joins TRBV27 to TRBJ1-2, with TRBD1 matching 7 bases. CDR1 is MNHEY, CDR2 SMNVEV, per germline (reference sequence). The CDR3 consists of 12 residues. Trimming took 5 bases from V and 8 from J; bases not matched to a gene: 5.

The gene calls are TRBV27 and TRBJ1-2, with TRBD1 identical over 12 bases. The CDR3 length is 16 residues. Per the germline V gene, CDR1 is MNHEY and CDR2 is SMNVEV (reference sequence). V lost 0 bases and J lost 7; bases outside the gene matches: 6. DNA for the CDR3: TGTGCCAGCAGTTTATCATCGGGACAGGGGGCGATTGGCTACACCTTC. Translating it yields CASSLSSGQGAIGYTF.

The chain employs TRBV19 and TRBJ1-1; TRBD1 aligns across 10 bases. Losses at the gene ends were 1 base for V and 4 bases for J; bases not matched to a gene: 12. CDR1 and CDR2 (germline): LNHDA, SQIVND (reference sequence). CDR3 length equals 18 residues. The CDR3 loop is CASSIVSGQGTVGTEAFF. In DNA, the CDR3 is TGTGCCAGTAGTATAGTATCGGGACAGGGGACGGTCGGCACTGAAGCTTTCTTT.

J is TRBJ1-5 and V is TRBV10-2, with D possibly matching TRBD1 (5 bases). This CDR3 region has 14 residues. The V gene lost 4 bases and the J gene lost 5 bases, with 12 bases spanning the gap. Germline V gene lookup returns CDR1 WSHSY and CDR2 SAAADI. The CDR3 nucleotides read TGCGCCAGCAGTGTTGACAGTAGTTATCAGCCCCAGCATTTT. Amino acid sequence: CASSVDSSYQPQHF.

The chain is built from TRBV2 and TRBJ2-3; a weak D match, TRBD2 (5 bases). V shed 6 bases and J shed 1 base, with 11 bases lying between them. CDR1 is SNHLY, CDR2 FYNNEI, per germline. The CDR3 loop spans 14 amino acids. CDR3 amino acids: CASRLAGGTDTQYF. The CDR3 bases are TGTGCCAGCAGGCTAGCTGGGGGCACAGATACGCAGTATTTT.

The CDR3 here is CATSGDSRSLSYNEQFF. The CDR3 nucleotides read TGTGCCACCAGCGGCGACTCGCGGAGCCTTTCCTACAATGAGCAGTTCTTC. The genes are TRBV15 and TRBJ2-1; D ambiguous. This CDR3 has 17 residues. V dropped 5 bases and J dropped 1 base, with 18 bases sitting between them. The germline gives CDR1 LNHNV, CDR2 YYDKDF (reference sequence).

This rearrangement joins TRBV6-5 to TRBJ2-7; TRBD1 matches at 8 bases. This CDR3 spans 14 amino acids. The ends lost 8 bases at V and 6 bases at J; junction bases unmatched: 12. In germline, CDR1 is MNHEY, CDR2 SVGAGI. In DNA, the CDR3 is TGTGCCAGCGGAGGGACAGGACATATCGGCGAGCAGTACTTC. As protein: CASGGTGHIGEQYF.

The chain combines TRBV16 with TRBJ1-2; 8 positions agree with TRBD1. The J segment lost 9 bases and the V segment lost 0 bases, leaving 15 bases of the junction unmatched. This CDR3 is 17 amino acids long. Germline V CDR1 and CDR2: KGHSY, FQNENV. The CDR3 protein is CASSQSLQGTGVFSYTF. The CDR3 region has the DNA TGTGCCAGCAGCCAATCTCTGCAGGGGACAGGAGTTTTTAGCTACACCTTC. Using reference TRBV16 and TRBJ1-2 for the parts outside the CDR3, the full variable domain is GEEVAQTPKHLVRGEGQKAKLYCAPIKGHSYVFWYQQVLKNEFKFLISFQNENVFDETGMPKERFSAKCLPNSPCSLEIQATKLEDSAVYFCASSQSLQGTGVFSYTFGSGTRLTVV.

The chain employs TRBV10-3 and TRBJ2-1, with TRBD1 identical over 8 bases. The V segment lost 2 bases and the J segment 5 bases; nucleotides outside the gene matches: 8. This CDR3 region has 16 residues. From germline, CDR1 is ENHRY and CDR2 SYGVKD. As DNA, the CDR3 is TGTGCCATCAGTGAGGTTCCAGGGGGCGCGAACAATGAGCAGTTCTTC. It encodes CAISEVPGGANNEQFF.